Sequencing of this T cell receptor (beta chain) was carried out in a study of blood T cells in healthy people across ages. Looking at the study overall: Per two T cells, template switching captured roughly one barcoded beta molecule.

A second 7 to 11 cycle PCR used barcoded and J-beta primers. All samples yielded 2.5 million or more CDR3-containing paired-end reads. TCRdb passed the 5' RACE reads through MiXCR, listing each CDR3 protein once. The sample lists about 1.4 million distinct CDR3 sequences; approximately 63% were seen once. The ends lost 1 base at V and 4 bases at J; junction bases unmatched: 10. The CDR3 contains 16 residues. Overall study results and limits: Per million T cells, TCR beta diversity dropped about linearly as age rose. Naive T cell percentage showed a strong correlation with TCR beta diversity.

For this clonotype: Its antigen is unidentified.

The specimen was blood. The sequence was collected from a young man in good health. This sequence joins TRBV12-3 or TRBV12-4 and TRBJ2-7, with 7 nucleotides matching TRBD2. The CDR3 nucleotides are TGTGCCAGCAGTTTAGTTCGCGGGAGCGTTCAATACGAGCAGTACTTC. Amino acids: CASSLVRGSVQYEQYF.